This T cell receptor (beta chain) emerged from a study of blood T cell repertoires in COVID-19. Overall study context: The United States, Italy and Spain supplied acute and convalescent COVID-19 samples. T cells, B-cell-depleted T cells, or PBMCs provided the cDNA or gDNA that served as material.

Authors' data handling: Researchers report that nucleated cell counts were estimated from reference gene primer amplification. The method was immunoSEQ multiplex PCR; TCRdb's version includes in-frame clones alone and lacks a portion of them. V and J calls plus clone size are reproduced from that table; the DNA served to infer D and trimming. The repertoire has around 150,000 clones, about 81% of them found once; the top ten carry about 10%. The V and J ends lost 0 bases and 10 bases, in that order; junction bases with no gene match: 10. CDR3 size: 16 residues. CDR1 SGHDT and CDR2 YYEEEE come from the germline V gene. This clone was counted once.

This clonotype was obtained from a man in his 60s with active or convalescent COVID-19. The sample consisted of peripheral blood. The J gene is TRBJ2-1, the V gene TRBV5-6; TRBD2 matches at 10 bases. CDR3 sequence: CASSLVGLAGVREQFF. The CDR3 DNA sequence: TGTGCCAGCAGCTTGGTGGGGCTAGCGGGAGTTCGGGAGCAGTTCTTC.